This T cell receptor beta chain was captured by sequencing in a study of molecular identifiers for immune sequencing clone quantification. Germline V gene sequence: CDR1 LNHNV, CDR2 YYDKDF (reference sequence). The CDR3 has 15 residues. Study findings and constraints: For effector cells, clones above 20 RNA copies held over 98% of molecules; for naive cells, under 1%. Should identical TCR molecules share a barcode, the sizes of highly expanded clones could be underestimated.

TCRdb re-analysed the PCR reads in MiXCR, keeping a single row per CDR3 protein. Among tens of thousands of distinct CDR3 sequences listed, roughly 24% were seen once. This clonotype was observed a few times. The antigen is undetermined. This could be a read error, since a much larger clone is one nucleotide away. Using a CD8+CD4-CCR7+CD45RA+ phenotype, naive CD8 T cells were sorted. V gene TRBV15 combines with J gene TRBJ2-6; a weak D match, TRBD1 (5 bases). This TCR derives from a human donor in good health. Some libraries in this study had Jurkat cell RNA spiked in. Specimen: naive CD8+ T cells from blood, with Jurkat cell RNA spiked in. Specified subset: FACS-sorted CD8+CD4-CCR7+CD45RA+ naive T cells. The CDR3 is CATSRSRSGANVLSF. The CDR3 DNA reads TGTGCCACCAGCAGGTCCCGGAGTGGGGCCAACGTCCTGTCTTTC.